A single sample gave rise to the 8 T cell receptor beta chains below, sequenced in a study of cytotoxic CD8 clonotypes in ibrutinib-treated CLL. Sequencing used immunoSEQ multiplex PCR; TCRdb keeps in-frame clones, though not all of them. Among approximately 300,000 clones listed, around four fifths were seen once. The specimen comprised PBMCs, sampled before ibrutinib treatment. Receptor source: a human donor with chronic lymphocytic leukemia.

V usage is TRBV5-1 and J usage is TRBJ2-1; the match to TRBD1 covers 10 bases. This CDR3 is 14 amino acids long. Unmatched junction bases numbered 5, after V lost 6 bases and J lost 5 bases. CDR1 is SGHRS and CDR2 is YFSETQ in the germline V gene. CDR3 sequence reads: CASITGTGDNEQFF. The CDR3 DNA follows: TGCGCCAGCATAACCGGGACAGGGGACAATGAGCAGTTCTTC.

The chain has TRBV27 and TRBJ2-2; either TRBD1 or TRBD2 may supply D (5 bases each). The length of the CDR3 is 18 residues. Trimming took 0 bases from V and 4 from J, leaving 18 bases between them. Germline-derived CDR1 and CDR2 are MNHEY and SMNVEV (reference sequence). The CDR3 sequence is CASSLSINPGRGTGELFF. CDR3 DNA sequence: TGTGCCAGCAGTTTATCGATTAATCCGGGACGGGGCACCGGGGAGCTGTTTTTT.

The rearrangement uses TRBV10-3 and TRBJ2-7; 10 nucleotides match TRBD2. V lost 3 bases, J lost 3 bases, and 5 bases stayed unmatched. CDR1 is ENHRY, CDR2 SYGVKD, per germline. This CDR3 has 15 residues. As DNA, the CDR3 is TGTGCCATCAGTGACCAACTAGCGGGGAACTACGAGCAGTACTTC. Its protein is CAISDQLAGNYEQYF.

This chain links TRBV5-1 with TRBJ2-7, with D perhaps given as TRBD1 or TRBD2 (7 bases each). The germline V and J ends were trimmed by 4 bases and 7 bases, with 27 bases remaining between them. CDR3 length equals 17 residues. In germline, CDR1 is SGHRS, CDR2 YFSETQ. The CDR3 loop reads CASSPKAGQPLSGEQYF. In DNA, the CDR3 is TGCGCCAGCAGCCCCAAAGCGGGACAGCCTCTCTCTGGGGAGCAGTACTTC.

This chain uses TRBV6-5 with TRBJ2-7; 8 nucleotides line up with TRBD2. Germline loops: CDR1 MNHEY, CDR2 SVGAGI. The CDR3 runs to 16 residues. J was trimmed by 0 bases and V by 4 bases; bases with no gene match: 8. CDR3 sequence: CASSSNLAGISYEQYF. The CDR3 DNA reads TGTGCCAGCAGTTCCAACCTAGCGGGTATCTCCTACGAGCAGTACTTC.

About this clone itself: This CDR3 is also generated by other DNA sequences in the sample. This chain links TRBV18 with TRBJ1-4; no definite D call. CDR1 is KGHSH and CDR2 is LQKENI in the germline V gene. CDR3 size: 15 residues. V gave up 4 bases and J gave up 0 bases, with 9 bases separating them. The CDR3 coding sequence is TGTGCCAGCTCACAAAACAAAGCAACTAATGAAAAACTGTTTTTT. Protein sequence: CASSQNKATNEKLFF. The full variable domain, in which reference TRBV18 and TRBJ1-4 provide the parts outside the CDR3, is NAGVMQNPRHLVRRRGQEARLRCSPMKGHSHVYWYRQLPEEGLKFMVYLQKENIIDESGMPKERFSAEFPKEGPSILRIQQVVRGDSAAYFCASSQNKATNEKLFFGSGTQLSVL.

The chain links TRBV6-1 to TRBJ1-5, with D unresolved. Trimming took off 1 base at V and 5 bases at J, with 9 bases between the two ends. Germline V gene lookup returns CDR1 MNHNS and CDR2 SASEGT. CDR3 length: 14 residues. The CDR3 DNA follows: TGTGCCAGCAGTGAAGTGGCAGCCGATCAGCCCCAGCATTTT. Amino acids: CASSEVAADQPQHF.

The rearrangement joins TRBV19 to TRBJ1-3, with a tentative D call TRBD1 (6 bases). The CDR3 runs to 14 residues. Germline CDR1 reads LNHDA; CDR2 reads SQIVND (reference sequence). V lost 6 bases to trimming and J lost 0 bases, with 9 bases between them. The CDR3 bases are TGTGCCAGTAGGGGGGCCGGCTCTGGAAACACCATATATTTT. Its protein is CASRGAGSGNTIYF. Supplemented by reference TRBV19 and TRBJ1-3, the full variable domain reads DGGITQSPKYLFRKEGQNVTLSCEQNLNHDAMYWYRQDPGQGLRLIYYSQIVNDFQKGDIAEGYSVSREKKESFPLTVTSAQKNPTAFYLCASRGAGSGNTIYFGEGSWLTVV.